One and the same sample provided the 11 T cell receptor beta chains below, sequenced in a study of beta chain features in type 1 diabetes. Reverse transcribing all isolated RNA meant expressed TCRB transcripts were sequenced. Only in-frame clones appear in the TCRdb table, and some are missing; sequencing was by immunoSEQ multiplex PCR. The data show under 150,000 clones, roughly 53% seen once. The sample comprised Tregs from blood. These receptors were obtained from a young man in good health.

The V and J genes are TRBV6-6 and TRBJ2-7, with a tentative D call TRBD1 (6 bases). Germline CDR1 MNHNY, CDR2 SVGAGI (reference sequence). V was cut by 4 bases and J by 3 bases, with 16 bases left in between. This CDR3 region has 15 residues. CDR3 amino acids: CASSSRTVSIYEQYF. For the CDR3, the DNA is TGTGCCAGCAGTTCCCGGACAGTTTCTATCTACGAGCAGTACTTC.

This clone was seen once. This chain joins TRBV7-8 and TRBJ2-7; maybe TRBD1 (5 bases). The CDR3 length is 14 residues. Trimming cost V 5 bases and J 4 bases, with 15 bases left between them. The germline V gene encodes CDR1 SGHVS and CDR2 FQNEAQ. For the CDR3, the DNA is TGTGCCAGCAGCCTGCAGGGTGTTGAGTACGAGCAGTACTTC. This gives the protein CASSLQGVEYEQYF.

This clone appeared a few times. The CDR3 protein is CASSLQLGGYAEQYF. DNA of the CDR3: TGTGCCAGCAGCTTACAACTCGGGGGGTACGCCGAGCAGTACTTC. The chain joins TRBV7-2 to TRBJ2-7, with TRBD2 identical over 7 bases. Germline V gene data show CDR1 as SGHTA and CDR2 as FQGNSA. This CDR3 comprises 15 residues. V was clipped by 2 bases and J by 6 bases; unmatched bases: 10. The full variable domain, in which reference TRBV7-2 and TRBJ2-7 provide the parts outside the CDR3, is GAGVSQSPSNKVTEKGKDVELRCDPISGHTALYWYRQSLGQGLEFLIYFQGNSAPDKSGLPSDRFSAERTGGSVSTLTIQRTQQEDSAVYLCASSLQLGGYAEQYFGPGTRLTVT.

This chain links TRBV18 with TRBJ2-6; a possible D gene is TRBD2 (5 bases). CDR3 size: 15 residues. Germline V gene sequence: CDR1 KGHSH, CDR2 LQKENI. V was trimmed by 3 bases and J by 0 bases, leaving 6 bases between them. The CDR3 DNA sequence: TGTGCCAGCTCACCCGGGATCTCTGGGGCCAACGTCCTGACTTTC. Its protein product is CASSPGISGANVLTF.

The chain uses TRBV7-9 and TRBJ1-5, with D maybe TRBD1 (5 bases). Trimming pared 3 bases from V and 3 bases from J, leaving 9 bases between. This CDR3 region has 14 residues. Per the germline V gene, CDR1 is SEHNR and CDR2 is FQNEAQ (reference sequence). The CDR3 DNA sequence: TGTGCCAGCAGCTTTGGGGCTAACAATCAGCCCCAGCATTTT. It translates to CASSFGANNQPQHF. Together with reference TRBV7-9 and TRBJ1-5, the CDR3 gives the full variable domain: DTGVSQNPRHKITKRGQNVTFRCDPISEHNRLYWYRQTLGQGPEFLTYFQNEAQLEKSRLLSDRFSAERPKGSFSTLEIQRTEQGDSAMYLCASSFGANNQPQHFGDGTRLSIL.

The chain carries TRBV7-8 and TRBJ2-7; D remains ambiguous. V was clipped by 1 base and J by 0 bases, with 7 bases between them. The CDR3 spans 14 residues. CDR1 and CDR2 from the germline V gene are SGHVS and FQNEAQ. As DNA, the CDR3 is TGTGCCAGCAGCTTAGGGCGGAGCTCCTACGAGCAGTACTTC. This translates into CASSLGRSSYEQYF.

The gene calls are TRBV29-1 and TRBJ2-3, with a tentative D call TRBD1 (6 bases). Trimming removed 7 bases from V and 8 bases from J, with 19 bases in between. This CDR3 is built from 13 residues. CDR1 SQVTM and CDR2 ANQGSEA come from the germline V gene. This CDR3 is CSAGVGALATQYF. CDR3 nucleotides: TGCAGCGCCGGGGTGGGGGCTCTGGCTACGCAGTATTTT.

The chain links TRBV19 to TRBJ2-1, with D possibly TRBD2 on 6 matching bases. The V and J ends lost 3 bases and 5 bases respectively, with 14 bases between them. Looked up from germline, CDR1 is LNHDA and CDR2 is SQIVND (reference sequence). The CDR3 extends over 15 amino acids. As DNA, the CDR3 is TGTGCCAGTAGTATTAACCAGGGAGGCCACAATGAGCAGTTCTTC. As protein: CASSINQGGHNEQFF.

The chain recombines TRBV7-9 with TRBJ2-7, with 10 bases lining up with TRBD2. The CDR3 extends over 14 amino acids. The J segment lost 2 bases and the V segment lost 5 bases, leaving 3 bases of the junction unmatched. Germline CDR1 and CDR2: SEHNR and FQNEAQ (reference sequence). The CDR3 loop is CASSISGRAYEQYF. As DNA, the CDR3 is TGTGCCAGCAGCATAAGCGGGAGGGCCTACGAGCAGTACTTC.

The CDR3 coding sequence is TGTGCCAGCAGTAACATCTACGAGCAGTACTTC. Encoded protein: CASSNIYEQYF. The genes are TRBV6-5 and TRBJ2-7; unclear D gene. The germline gives CDR1 MNHEY, CDR2 SVGAGI. The CDR3 loop spans 11 amino acids. Trimming removed 5 bases at V and 3 bases at J, with 5 bases between.

This chain connects TRBV6-6 to TRBJ1-4; perhaps TRBD1 as D (5 bases). Trimming stripped 4 bases from V and 3 bases from J, with 15 bases between. This CDR3 has 16 residues. Per germline, CDR1 MNHNY and CDR2 SVGAGI (reference sequence). The CDR3 sequence: CASSWPRGGSNEKLFF. CDR3 bases: TGTGCCAGCAGTTGGCCGCGGGGGGGATCTAATGAAAAACTGTTTTTT.